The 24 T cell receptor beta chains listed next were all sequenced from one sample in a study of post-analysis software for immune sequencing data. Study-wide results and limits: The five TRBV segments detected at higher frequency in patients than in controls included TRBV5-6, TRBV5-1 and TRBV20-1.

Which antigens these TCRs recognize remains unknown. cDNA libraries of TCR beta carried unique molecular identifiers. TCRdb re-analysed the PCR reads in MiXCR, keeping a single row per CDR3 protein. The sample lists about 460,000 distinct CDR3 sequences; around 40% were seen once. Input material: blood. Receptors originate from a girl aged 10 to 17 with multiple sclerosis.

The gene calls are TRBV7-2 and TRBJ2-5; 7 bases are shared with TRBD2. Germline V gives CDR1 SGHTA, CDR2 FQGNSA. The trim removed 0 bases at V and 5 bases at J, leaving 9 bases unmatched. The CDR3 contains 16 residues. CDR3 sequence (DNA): TGTGCCAGCAGCTTAGCGGGAGGGTCGAAGGGGGAGACCCAGTACTTC. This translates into CASSLAGGSKGETQYF.

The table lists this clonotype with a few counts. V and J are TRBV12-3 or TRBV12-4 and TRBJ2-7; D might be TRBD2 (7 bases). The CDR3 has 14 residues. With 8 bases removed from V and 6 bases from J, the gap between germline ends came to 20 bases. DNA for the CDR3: TGTGCCAGCCGTACGGCAGGGGAGGGCCGCGAGCAGTACTTC. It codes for CASRTAGEGREQYF.

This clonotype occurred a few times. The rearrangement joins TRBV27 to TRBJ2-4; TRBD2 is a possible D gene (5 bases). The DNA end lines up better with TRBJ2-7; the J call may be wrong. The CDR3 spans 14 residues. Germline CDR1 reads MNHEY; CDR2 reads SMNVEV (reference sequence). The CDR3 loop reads CASRTVLGAYEQYF. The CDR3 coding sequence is TGTGCCAGCCGGACGGTCCTGGGAGCCTACGAGCAGTACTTC.

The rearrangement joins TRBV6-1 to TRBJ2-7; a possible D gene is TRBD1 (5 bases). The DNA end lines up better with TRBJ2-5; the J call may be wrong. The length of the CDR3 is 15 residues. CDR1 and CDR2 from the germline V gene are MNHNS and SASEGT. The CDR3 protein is CASSDSQGIWETQYF. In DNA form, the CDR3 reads TGTGCCAGCAGTGACAGCCAGGGAATTTGGGAGACCCAGTACTTC.

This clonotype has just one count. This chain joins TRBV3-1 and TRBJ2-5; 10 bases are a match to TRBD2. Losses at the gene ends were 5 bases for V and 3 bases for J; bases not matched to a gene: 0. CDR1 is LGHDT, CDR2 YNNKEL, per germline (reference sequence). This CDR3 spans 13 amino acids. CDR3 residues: CASSGLAEETQYF. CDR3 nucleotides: TGTGCCAGCAGCGGACTAGCGGAAGAGACCCAGTACTTC.

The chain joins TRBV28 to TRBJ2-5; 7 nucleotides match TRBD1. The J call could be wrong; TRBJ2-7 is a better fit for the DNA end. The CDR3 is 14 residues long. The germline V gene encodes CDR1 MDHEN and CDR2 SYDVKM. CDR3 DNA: TGTGCCAGCACTAACAGGGGCGAAATTTACGAGCAGTACTTC. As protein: CASTNRGEIYEQYF.

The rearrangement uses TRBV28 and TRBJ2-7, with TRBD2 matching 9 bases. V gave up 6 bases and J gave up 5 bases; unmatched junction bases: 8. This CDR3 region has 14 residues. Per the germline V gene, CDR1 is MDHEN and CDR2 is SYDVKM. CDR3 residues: CASRGAGGRHEQYF. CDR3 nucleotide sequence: TGTGCCAGCAGGGGGGCGGGAGGGAGACACGAGCAGTACTTC.

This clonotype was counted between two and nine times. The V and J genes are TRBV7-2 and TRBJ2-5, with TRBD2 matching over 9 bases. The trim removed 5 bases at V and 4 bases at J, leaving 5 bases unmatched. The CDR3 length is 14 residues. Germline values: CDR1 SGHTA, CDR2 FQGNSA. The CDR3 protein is CASSPGLAAETQYF. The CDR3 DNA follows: TGTGCCAGCAGCCCGGGACTAGCTGCAGAGACCCAGTACTTC.

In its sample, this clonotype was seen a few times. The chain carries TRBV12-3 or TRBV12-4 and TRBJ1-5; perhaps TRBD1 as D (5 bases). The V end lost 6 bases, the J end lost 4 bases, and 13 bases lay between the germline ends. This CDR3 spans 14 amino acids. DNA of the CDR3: TGTGCCAGCAGGCAAACATCAGGGAATCAGCCCCAGCATTTT. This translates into CASRQTSGNQPQHF.

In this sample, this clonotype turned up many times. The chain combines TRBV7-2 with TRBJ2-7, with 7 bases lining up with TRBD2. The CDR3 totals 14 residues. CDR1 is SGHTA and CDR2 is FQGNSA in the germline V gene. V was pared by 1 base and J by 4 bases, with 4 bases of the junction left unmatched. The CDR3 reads CASSLVAGGYEQYF. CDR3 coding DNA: TGTGCCAGCAGCTTAGTAGCGGGTGGATACGAGCAGTACTTC.

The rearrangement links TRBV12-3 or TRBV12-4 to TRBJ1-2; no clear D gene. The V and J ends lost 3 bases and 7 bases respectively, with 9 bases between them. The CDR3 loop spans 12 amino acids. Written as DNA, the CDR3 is TGTGCCAGCAGTTTGCCCCGGAGTGGCTACACCTTC. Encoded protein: CASSLPRSGYTF.

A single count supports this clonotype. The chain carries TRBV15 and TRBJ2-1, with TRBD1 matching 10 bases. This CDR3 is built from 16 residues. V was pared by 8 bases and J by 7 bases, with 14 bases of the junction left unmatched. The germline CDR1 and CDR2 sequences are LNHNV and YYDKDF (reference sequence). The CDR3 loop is CATRGPRDRGQNEQFF. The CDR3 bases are TGTGCCACCCGGGGGCCCCGGGACAGGGGCCAAAATGAGCAGTTCTTC.

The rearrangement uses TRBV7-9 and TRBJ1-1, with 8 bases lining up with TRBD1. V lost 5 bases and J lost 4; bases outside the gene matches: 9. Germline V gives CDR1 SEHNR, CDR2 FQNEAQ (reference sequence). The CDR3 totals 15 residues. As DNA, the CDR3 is TGTGCCAGCAGCCCCGCGGACAGGGACACCACTGAAGCTTTCTTT. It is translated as CASSPADRDTTEAFF.

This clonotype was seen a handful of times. CDR3 DNA sequence: TGTGCCACCAGCAGAGACCACGGGGGCAATCAGCCCCAGCATTTT. This translates into CATSRDHGGNQPQHF. The chain carries TRBV15 and TRBJ1-5; D call uncertain. The CDR3 spans 15 residues. With 0 bases removed from V and 2 bases from J, the gap between germline ends came to 8 bases. CDR1 is LNHNV, CDR2 YYDKDF, per germline (reference sequence).

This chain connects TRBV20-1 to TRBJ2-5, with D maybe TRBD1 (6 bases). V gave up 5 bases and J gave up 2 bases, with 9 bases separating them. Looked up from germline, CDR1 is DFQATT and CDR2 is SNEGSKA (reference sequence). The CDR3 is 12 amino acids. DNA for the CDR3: TGCAGTGCTCAGGGGACACAAGAGACCCAGTACTTC. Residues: CSAQGTQETQYF.

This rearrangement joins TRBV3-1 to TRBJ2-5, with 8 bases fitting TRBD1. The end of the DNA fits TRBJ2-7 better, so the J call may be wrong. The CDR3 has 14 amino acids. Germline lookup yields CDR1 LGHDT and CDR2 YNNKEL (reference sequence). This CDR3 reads CASSQVTGGGEQYF. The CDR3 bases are TGTGCCAGCAGCCAAGTAACAGGGGGAGGCGAGCAGTACTTC.

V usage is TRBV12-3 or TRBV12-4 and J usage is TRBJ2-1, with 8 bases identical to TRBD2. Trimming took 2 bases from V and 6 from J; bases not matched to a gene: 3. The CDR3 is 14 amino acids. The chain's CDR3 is CASSLSSGSNEQFF. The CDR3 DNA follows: TGTGCCAGCAGTTTATCGAGCGGGAGCAATGAGCAGTTCTTC.

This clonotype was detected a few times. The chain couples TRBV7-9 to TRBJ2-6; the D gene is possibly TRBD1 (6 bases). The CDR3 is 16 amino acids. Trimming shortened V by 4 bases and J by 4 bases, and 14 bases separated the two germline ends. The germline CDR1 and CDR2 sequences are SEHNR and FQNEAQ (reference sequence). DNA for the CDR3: TGTGCCAGCAGCTATTCTAGGGGGTTCGGGGCCAACGTCCTGACTTTC. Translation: CASSYSRGFGANVLTF.

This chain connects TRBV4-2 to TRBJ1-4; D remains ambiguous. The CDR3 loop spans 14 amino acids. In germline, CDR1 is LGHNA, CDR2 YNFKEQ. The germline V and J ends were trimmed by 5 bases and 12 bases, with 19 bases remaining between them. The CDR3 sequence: CASSGRTPGYQLFF. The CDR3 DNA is TGTGCCAGCAGCGGAAGGACTCCCGGCTACCAACTGTTTTTT.

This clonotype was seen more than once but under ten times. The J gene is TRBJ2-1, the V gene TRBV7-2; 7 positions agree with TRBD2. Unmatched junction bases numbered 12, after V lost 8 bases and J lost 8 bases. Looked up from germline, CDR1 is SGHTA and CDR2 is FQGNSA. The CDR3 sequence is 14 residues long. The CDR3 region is CASGGDGRTDEQFF. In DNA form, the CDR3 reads TGTGCCAGCGGAGGTGACGGGAGGACCGATGAGCAGTTCTTC. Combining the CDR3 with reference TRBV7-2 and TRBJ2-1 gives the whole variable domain GAGVSQSPSNKVTEKGKDVELRCDPISGHTALYWYRQSLGQGLEFLIYFQGNSAPDKSGLPSDRFSAERTGGSVSTLTIQRTQQEDSAVYLCASGGDGRTDEQFFGPGTRLTVL.

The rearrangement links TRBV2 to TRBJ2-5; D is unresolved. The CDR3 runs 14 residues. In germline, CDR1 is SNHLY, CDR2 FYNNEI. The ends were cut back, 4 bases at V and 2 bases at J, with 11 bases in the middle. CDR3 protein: CASSAAGGQETQYF. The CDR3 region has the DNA TGTGCCAGCAGTGCCGCCGGTGGGCAAGAGACCCAGTACTTC.

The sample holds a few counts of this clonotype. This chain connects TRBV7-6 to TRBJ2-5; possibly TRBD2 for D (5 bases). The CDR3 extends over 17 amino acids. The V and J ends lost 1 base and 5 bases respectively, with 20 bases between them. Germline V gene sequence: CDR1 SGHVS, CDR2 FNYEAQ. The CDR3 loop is CASSLVVGARRGETQYF. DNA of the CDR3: TGTGCCAGCAGCTTAGTGGTCGGAGCGAGAAGAGGGGAGACCCAGTACTTC.

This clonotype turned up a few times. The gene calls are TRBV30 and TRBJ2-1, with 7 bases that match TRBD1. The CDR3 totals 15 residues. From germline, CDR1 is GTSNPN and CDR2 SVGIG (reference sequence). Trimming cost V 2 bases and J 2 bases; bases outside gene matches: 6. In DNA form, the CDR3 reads TGTGCCTGGAGTCCGGGGACAGCTACCTACAATGAGCAGTTCTTC. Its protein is CAWSPGTATYNEQFF.

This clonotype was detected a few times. The CDR3 region is CASSGRWDNQPQHF. The CDR3 DNA sequence: TGTGCCAGCAGCGGCAGATGGGACAATCAGCCCCAGCATTTT. The chain recombines TRBV7-9 with TRBJ1-5; D not resolved. Per the germline V gene, CDR1 is SEHNR and CDR2 is FQNEAQ (reference sequence). The V and J ends lost 5 bases and 3 bases respectively, with 11 bases between them. The CDR3 is made up of 14 amino acids.